The 4 T cell receptor beta chains in this list originate from one sample, sequenced in a study of CD8+ T cells in alopecia areata (dated by TCRdb to the late 2010s). Libraries were constructed by the immunoSEQ multiplex PCR assay. RNA was extracted from all samples and reverse transcribed into cDNA, which served as template for TCR sequencing. The source is immuneACCESS, and TCRdb retained only in-frame sequences with V and J called. Part of the clones is not carried over; for the studies checked, unresolved V genes explain less than half of this, and the remainder is unexplained. The sample table contains about 180,000 clones; only one count was recorded for approximately 50% of them. The biggest ten clones account for roughly 9.1% of the sample. Per the publication, the treatment or condition label means: oral pan-JAK inhibitor, 5-10 mg twice daily. The sample was CD8+ T cells sorted from blood, taken around week 54, from a patient treated with tofacitinib. The receptor source for this set is a human donor with alopecia areata.

The rearrangement uses TRBV19 and TRBJ2-4; D uncertain. The CDR3 length is 13 residues. Germline loops: CDR1 LNHDA, CDR2 SQIVND (reference sequence). V lost 6 bases to trimming and J lost 0 bases, with 6 bases between them. The CDR3 DNA reads as TGTGCCAGTAGGGCTTCAGCCAAAAACATTCAGTACTTC. Protein product: CASRASAKNIQYF.

J is TRBJ1-1 and V is TRBV30; TRBD1 might be the D (5 bases). Per germline, CDR1 GTSNPN and CDR2 SVGIG (reference sequence). The V end lost 4 bases, the J end lost 8 bases, and 17 bases lay between the germline ends. CDR3 length: 13 residues. In DNA form, the CDR3 reads TGTGCCTGGACTATCGGGACGCGGGTCGAAGCTTTCTTT. It specifies CAWTIGTRVEAFF.

J is TRBJ2-7 and V is TRBV9; 7 nucleotides agree with TRBD1. The CDR3 extends over 14 amino acids. The germline gives CDR1 SGDLS, CDR2 YYNGEE. The V segment lost 0 bases and the J segment 6 bases; nucleotides outside the gene matches: 6. The CDR3 region has the DNA TGTGCCAGCAGCGTAGGAGACAGGGAAATCGAGCAGTACTTC. Protein: CASSVGDREIEQYF.

V gene TRBV30 combines with J gene TRBJ1-2; possible D gene TRBD1, 5 bases. Germline values: CDR1 GTSNPN, CDR2 SVGIG (reference sequence). The CDR3 loop spans 15 amino acids. The V end was cut by 4 bases, the J end by 4 bases, with 19 bases between. CDR3 nucleotide sequence: TGTGCCTGGAAGCGGGGCATGGGCCCTATCTATGGCTACACCTTC. As protein: CAWKRGMGPIYGYTF.